This T cell receptor beta chain emerged from a study of OX40 agonist ivuxolimab in advanced cancers. For the study at large: The study enrolled dose-escalation patients with hepatocellular carcinoma, melanoma, renal cell or head and neck cancer. Prior checkpoint blockade (anti-PD-1, anti-PD-L1 or anti-CTLA-4) was permitted; approximately 41% had it.

CDR1 MNHNY and CDR2 SVGAGI come from the germline V gene (reference sequence). The CDR3 extends over 15 amino acids. V dropped 2 bases and J dropped 5 bases, with 15 bases sitting between them. Sequenced by immunoSEQ multiplex PCR; TCRdb stores in-frame clones only, minus some. This table holds 55,000 to 85,000 clones, approximately 87% found once. Source: CD4+ or CD8+ T cells sorted from blood, taken in a trial of the OX40 agonist ivuxolimab. The clonotype was recovered from an adult with an advanced solid tumor such as melanoma, head and neck, liver or kidney cancer. J is TRBJ1-2 and V is TRBV6-6; a possible D gene is TRBD1 (6 bases). The CDR3 sequence: CASSYRGTRLYGYTF. The DNA for the CDR3 is TGTGCCAGCAGTTACAGGGGGACAAGACTTTATGGCTACACCTTC.